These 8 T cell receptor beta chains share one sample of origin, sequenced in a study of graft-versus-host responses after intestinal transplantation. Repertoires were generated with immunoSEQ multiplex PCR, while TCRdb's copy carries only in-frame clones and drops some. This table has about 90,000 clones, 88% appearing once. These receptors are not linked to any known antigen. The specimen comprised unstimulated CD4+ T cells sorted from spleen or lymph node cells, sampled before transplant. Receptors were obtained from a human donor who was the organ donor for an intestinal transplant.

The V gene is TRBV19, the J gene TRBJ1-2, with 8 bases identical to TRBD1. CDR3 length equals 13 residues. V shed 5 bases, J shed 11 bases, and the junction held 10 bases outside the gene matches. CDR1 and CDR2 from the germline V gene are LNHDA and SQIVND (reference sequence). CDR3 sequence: CASSPRTGTPYTF. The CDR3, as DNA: TGTGCCAGTAGTCCCCGGACAGGGACCCCTTACACCTTC.

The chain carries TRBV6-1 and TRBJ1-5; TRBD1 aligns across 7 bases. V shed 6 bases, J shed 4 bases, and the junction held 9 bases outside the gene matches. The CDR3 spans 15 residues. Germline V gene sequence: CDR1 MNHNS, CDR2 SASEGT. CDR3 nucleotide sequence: TGTGCCAGCAGCCGGGACAGCGGATCTAATCAGCCCCAGCATTTT. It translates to CASSRDSGSNQPQHF.

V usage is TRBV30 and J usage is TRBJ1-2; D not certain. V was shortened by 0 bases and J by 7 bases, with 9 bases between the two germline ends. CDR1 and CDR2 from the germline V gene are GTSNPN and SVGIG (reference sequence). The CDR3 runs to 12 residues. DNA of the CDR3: TGTGCCTGGAGTGTTCGGGGAGGTGGCTACACCTTC. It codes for CAWSVRGGGYTF.

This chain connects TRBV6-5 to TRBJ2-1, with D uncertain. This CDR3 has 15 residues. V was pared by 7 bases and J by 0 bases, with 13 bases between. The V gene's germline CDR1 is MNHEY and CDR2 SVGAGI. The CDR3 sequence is CASKARGSSYNEQFF. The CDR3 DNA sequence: TGTGCCAGCAAGGCGAGAGGAAGCTCCTACAATGAGCAGTTCTTC.

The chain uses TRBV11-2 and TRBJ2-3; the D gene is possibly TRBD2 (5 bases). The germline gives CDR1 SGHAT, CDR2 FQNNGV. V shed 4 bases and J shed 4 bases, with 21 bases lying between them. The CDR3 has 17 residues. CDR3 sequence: CASSSTYSGILADTQYF. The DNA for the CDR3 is TGTGCCAGCAGCTCTACCTACTCGGGGATTTTGGCAGATACGCAGTATTTT.

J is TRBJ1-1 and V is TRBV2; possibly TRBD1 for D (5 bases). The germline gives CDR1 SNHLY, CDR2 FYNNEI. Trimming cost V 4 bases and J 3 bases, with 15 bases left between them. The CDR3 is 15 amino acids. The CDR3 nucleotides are TGTGCCAGCAGTGGGTTGGTAGTAGGGGACACTGAAGCTTTCTTT. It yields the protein CASSGLVVGDTEAFF.

The CDR3 DNA follows: TGTGCCAGCAGCCTTTCCGGGGGGGACCATGAGCAGTTCTTC. Translated, it gives CASSLSGGDHEQFF. The chain carries TRBV7-3 and TRBJ2-1; 8 nucleotides align to TRBD2. The V segment lost 5 bases and the J segment 8 bases; nucleotides outside the gene matches: 8. Germline values: CDR1 SGHTA, CDR2 FQGTGA. The CDR3 is 14 amino acids.

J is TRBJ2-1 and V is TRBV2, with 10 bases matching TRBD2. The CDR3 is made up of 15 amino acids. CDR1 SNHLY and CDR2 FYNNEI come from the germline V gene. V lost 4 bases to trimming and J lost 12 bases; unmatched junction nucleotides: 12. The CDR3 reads CASSGPRTSGHLQFF. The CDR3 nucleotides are TGTGCCAGCAGTGGCCCTAGGACTAGCGGTCACCTGCAGTTCTTC.